This T cell receptor (beta chain) was sequenced in a study of regulatory T cells in long-lasting Graves disease. This clonotype showed up just a few times. J lost 6 bases, V lost 1 base, and 10 bases had no gene match. This CDR3 spans 16 amino acids. Germline V lookup: CDR1 LGHDT, CDR2 YNNKEL (reference sequence). The time point denotes: persistent/refractory GD, antithyroid drugs over 5 years with positive TRAb. There was RNA extracted from PBMCs, and the TCR library was made from it. CDR3-region Arm-PCR and iRepertoire HTBI primers produced the TCR beta libraries. TCRdb re-derived calls from the multiplex PCR reads in MiXCR, one entry per CDR3 protein. The profile shows a few hundred thousand distinct CDR3 sequences, approximately 25% of them singletons.

This rearrangement joins TRBV3-1 to TRBJ2-7; 9 bases map to TRBD1. The sample in question was peripheral blood mononuclear cells (PBMCs), obtained when the disease was refractory, from a patient treated with antithyroid drugs. The sequence came from a woman aged 35 to 49 with Graves disease. Here the CDR3 reads CASSQGQPGQGGEQYF. The DNA for the CDR3 is TGTGCCAGCAGCCAAGGACAACCGGGACAGGGTGGCGAGCAGTACTTC.